The TCR beta chain described here comes from a study of CD8+ T cells in alopecia areata. Notes on this clone: What it binds is unknown.

Investigators isolated RNA and reverse transcribed it into cDNA to act as the sequencing template. Only in-frame clones appear in the TCRdb table, and some are missing; sequencing was by immunoSEQ multiplex PCR. The sample yields approximately 150,000 clones, approximately 49% seen once. Points from the study as a whole: Tissue-resident alphabeta T cells belonging to normal skin likewise get sequenced within scalp specimens.

V was clipped by 5 bases and J by 11 bases, with 10 bases between them. The CDR3 sequence is 11 residues long. CDR1 SNHLY and CDR2 FYNNEI come from the germline V gene. The receptor's source is a human donor with alopecia areata. The chain couples TRBV2 to TRBJ2-1; D call uncertain. The input for sequencing was CD4+ T cells sorted from blood, taken at week 0. CDR3 bases: TGTGCCAGCAGTCTTAGGGCTAAGCAGTTCTTC. Protein product: CASSLRAKQFF.